This TCR beta chain originates from a study of T cell responses to AZD1222 COVID-19 vaccine. Between the trimmed V and J ends, which lost 4 bases and 1 base, there was a span of 20 bases. Looked up from germline, CDR1 is SGHNT and CDR2 is YYREEE (reference sequence). This CDR3 region has 17 residues. Measured with immunoSEQ multiplex PCR; TCRdb has only the in-frame clones, and not every one. The profile shows 120,000 or so clones, roughly 90% of them singletons. The specimen comprised peripheral blood, sampled 28 days after the second AZD1222 dose. The chain combines TRBV5-4 with TRBJ1-2; a possible D gene is TRBD1 (6 bases). The clonotype was recovered from an adult who received the AZD1222 COVID-19 vaccine. The CDR3 DNA reads as TGTGCCAGCAGCCCTAGAGACTCGGGGGGCCGTAACTATGGCTACACCTTC. It translates to CASSPRDSGGRNYGYTF.